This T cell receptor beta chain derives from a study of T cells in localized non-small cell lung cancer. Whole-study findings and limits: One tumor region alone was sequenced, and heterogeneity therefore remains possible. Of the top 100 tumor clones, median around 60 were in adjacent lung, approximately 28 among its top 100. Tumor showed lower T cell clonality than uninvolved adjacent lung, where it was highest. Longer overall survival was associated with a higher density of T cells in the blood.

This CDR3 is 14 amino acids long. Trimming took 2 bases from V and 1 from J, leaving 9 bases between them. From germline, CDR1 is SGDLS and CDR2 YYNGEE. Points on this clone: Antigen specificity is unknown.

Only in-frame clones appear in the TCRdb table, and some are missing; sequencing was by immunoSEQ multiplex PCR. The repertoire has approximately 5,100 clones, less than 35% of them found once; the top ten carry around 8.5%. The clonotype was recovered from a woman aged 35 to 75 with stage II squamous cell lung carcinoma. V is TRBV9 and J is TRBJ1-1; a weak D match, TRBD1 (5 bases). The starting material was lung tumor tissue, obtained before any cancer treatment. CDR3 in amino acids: CASSVGAANTEAFF. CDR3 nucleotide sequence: TGTGCCAGCAGCGTCGGGGCTGCGAACACTGAAGCTTTCTTT.